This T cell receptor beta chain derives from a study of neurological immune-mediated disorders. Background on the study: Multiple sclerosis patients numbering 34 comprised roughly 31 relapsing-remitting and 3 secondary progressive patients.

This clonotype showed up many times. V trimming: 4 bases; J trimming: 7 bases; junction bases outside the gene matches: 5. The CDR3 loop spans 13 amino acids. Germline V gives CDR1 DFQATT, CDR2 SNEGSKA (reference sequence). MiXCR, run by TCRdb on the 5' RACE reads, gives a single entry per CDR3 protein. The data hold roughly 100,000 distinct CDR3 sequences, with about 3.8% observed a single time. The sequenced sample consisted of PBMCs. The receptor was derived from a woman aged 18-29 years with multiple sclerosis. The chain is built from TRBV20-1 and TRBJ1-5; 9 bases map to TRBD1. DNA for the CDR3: TGCAGTGCTACACAGGGGGCGGACCAGCCCCAGCATTTT. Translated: CSATQGADQPQHF.